Here is one TCR beta chain with its context. Its matching antigen is unknown. Each CDR3 protein is one row after TCRdb ran MiXCR on the reads. The sample has approximately 1,000,000 distinct CDR3 sequences; roughly 30% are singletons. These data originate in a study of T cell repertoires in cytomegalovirus infection. At the level of the study: The study used recently identified HLA-C-restricted and well-studied HLA-B-restricted CMV epitopes. Indications came from public TCR beta signatures; they pointed to CMV infection and to a matching HLA type.

Trimming left V 5 bases short and J 6 bases short, with 12 bases between. CDR3 length: 13 residues. Germline CDR1 MNHEY, CDR2 SMNVEV (reference sequence). The material sequenced was cultured CD8+ T cells from PBMCs, taken from culture after CMV antigen stimulation. The J gene is TRBJ2-3, the V gene TRBV27; D is ambiguous. This TCR came from a human donor in good health (CMV status not recorded). Some clones in this sample may be carry-over from other donors' samples. CDR3 sequence (DNA): TGTGCCAGCAGTCAACCCGAAAGTGATACGCAGTATTTT. Encoded protein: CASSQPESDTQYF.